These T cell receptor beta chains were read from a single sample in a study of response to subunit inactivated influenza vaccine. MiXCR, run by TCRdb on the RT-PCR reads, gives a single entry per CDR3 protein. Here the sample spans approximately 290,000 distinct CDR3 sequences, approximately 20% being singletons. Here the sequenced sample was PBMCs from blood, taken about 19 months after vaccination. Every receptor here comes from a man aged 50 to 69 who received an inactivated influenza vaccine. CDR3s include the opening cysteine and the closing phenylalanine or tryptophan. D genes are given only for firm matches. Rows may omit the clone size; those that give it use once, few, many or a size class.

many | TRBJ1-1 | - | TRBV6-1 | TGTGCCAGCAGTGAACACGGGCTGCGGACTGAAGCTTTCTTT | CASSEHGLRTEAFF
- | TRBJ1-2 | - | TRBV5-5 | TGTGCCAGCAGCTTTTTATCCCCAGCTTATGGCTACACCTTC | CASSFLSPAYGYTF
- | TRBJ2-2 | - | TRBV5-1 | TGCGCCAGCAGCTTCCGGGACCCCAACACCGGGGAGCTGTTTTTT | CASSFRDPNTGELFF
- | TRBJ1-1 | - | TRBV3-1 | TGTGCCAGCAGCCAACAACGCGGGAAAGCTTTCTTT | CASSQQRGKAFF
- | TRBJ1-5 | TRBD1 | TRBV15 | TGTGCCACCAGCAGAGATCGGCCCTTGGGACAGGGGGCAATCTCCGCCAATCAGCCCCAGCATTTT | CATSRDRPLGQGAISANQPQHF
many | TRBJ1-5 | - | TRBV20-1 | TGCAGTGCTAGATCAGGGAACAGCAATCAGCCCCAGCATTTT | CSARSGNSNQPQHF
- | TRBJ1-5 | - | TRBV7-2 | TGTGCCAGCAGCTGGAGCAGGGCTGGTCAGCCCCAGCATTTT | CASSWSRAGQPQHF
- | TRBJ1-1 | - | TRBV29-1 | TGCAGCGTGGGGGCGGGGATCACTGAAGCTTTCTTT | CSVGAGITEAFF
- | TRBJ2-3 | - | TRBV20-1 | TGCAGTGCTAGATACCCAGGAACAGATACGCAGTATTTT | CSARYPGTDTQYF
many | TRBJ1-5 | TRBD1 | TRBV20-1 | TGCAGTGCTAGAGGACAGGGAGCGGGTCAGCCCCAGCATTTT | CSARGQGAGQPQHF
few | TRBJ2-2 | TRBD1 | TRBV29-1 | TGCAGCGCTGGACAGGGCACCGGGGAGCTGTTTTTT | CSAGQGTGELFF
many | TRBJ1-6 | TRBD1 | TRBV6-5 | TGTGCCAGCAGTTTACTGAACGCCGACAGGGGCGATTCACCCCTCCACTTT | CASSLLNADRGDSPLHF
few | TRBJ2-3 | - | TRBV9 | TGTGCCAGCAGCGTAGATTGGCTAGCGCCCACAGATACGCAGTATTTT | CASSVDWLAPTDTQYF
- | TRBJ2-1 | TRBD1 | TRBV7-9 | TGTGCCAGCAGCTTATACGGGGACAGGGGTACCTACAATGAGCAGTTCTTC | CASSLYGDRGTYNEQFF
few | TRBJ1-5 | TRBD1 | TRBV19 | TGTGCCAGTAGCAATATTGGACAGGGTGATCAGCCCCAGCATTTT | CASSNIGQGDQPQHF
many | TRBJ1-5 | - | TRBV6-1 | TGTGCCAGCAGTAAGGGTCGAGGGGCGAAGGTGGGTTCCGATAGCAATCAGCCCCAGCATTTT | CASSKGRGAKVGSDSNQPQHF
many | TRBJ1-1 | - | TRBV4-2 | TGTGCCAGCAGCCGAAACAGGGATGAAGTGGCTTTCTTT | CASSRNRDEVAFF
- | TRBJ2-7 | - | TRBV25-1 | TGTGCCAGCAGTCCCCCCGAGGTCGAGGATCTCTACGAGCAGTACTTC | CASSPPEVEDLYEQYF
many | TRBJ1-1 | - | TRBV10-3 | TGTGCCATCAGATTATACGACGGGCTTTCTGAAGCTTTCTTT | CAIRLYDGLSEAFF
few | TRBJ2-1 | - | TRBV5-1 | TGCGCCAGCAGCCCGGGGACGGCAGGGGCCTACAATGAGCAGTTCTTC | CASSPGTAGAYNEQFF
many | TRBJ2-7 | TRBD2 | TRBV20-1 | TGCAGTGCTAGAGATCGGCTTAGCGGGGCCTCCTACGAGCAGTACTTC | CSARDRLSGASYEQYF
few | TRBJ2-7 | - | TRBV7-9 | TGTGCCAGCAGCCCGGACTTAATAGACGAGCAGTACTTC | CASSPDLIDEQYF
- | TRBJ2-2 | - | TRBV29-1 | TGCAGCGTTGAGGTCCTGGCCGGGGAGCTGTTTTTT | CSVEVLAGELFF
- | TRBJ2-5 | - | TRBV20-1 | TGCAGTGCTAGTAAGGGGGGGTTCGAGACCCAGTACTTC | CSASKGGFETQYF
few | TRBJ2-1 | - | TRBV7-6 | TGTGCCAGCAGCTCTAAGGGGTACGGGGGAAGAAACTCCTACAATGAGCAGTTCTTC | CASSSKGYGGRNSYNEQFF
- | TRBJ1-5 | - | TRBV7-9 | TGTGCCAGCAGCTCAGGGAACAATCAGCCCCAGCATTTT | CASSSGNNQPQHF
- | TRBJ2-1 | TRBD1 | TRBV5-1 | TGCGCCAGCAGCTTGGGAGTCGCAGGGGGCAATGAGCAGTTCTTC | CASSLGVAGGNEQFF
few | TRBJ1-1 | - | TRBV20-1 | TGCAGTGCTCGGGGACCATTGGCTGAAGCTTTCTTT | CSARGPLAEAFF
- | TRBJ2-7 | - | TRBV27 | TGTGCCAGCAGTTTACAGGGAACCTACGAGCAGTACTTC | CASSLQGTYEQYF
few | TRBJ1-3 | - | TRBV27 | TGTGCCAGCGGACCGAACTCTGGAAACACCATATATTTT | CASGPNSGNTIYF
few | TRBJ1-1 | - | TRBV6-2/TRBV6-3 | TGTGCCAGCAGTAACTGGCCGGGGGGAACTGAAGCTTTCTTT | CASSNWPGGTEAFF
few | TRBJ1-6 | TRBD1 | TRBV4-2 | TGTGCCAGCAGCACGGGACAGTCGACTTCACCCCTCCACTTT | CASSTGQSTSPLHF
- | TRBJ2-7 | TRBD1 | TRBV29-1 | TGCAGCGCCTTAGGACAGGCCGGAACCTACGAGCAGTACTTC | CSALGQAGTYEQYF
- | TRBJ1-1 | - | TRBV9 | TGTGCCAGCAGCGTAGGCGACAGCATGAACACTGAAGCTTTCTTT | CASSVGDSMNTEAFF
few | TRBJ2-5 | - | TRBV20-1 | TGCAGTGCTAGACAGGGGACACAAGAGACCCAGTACTTC | CSARQGTQETQYF
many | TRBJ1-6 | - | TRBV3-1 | TGTGCCAGCAGCCAGGAGATCTCACTCCCCCTCCACTTT | CASSQEISLPLHF
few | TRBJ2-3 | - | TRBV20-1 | TGCAGTGCTAGAGATGGGTCGGTTAACAGGGATACGCAGTATTTT | CSARDGSVNRDTQYF
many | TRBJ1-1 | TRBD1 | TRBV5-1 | TGCGCCAGCAGCCCTGGACAGGGTGCTGAAGCTTTCTTT | CASSPGQGAEAFF
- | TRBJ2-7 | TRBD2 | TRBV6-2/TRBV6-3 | TGTGCCAGCACCCAACCGGGGGGAAAATTCTCCTACGAGCAGTACTTC | CASTQPGGKFSYEQYF
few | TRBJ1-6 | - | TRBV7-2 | TGTGCCAGCAGCTCGACAAATTCACCCCTCCACTTT | CASSSTNSPLHF
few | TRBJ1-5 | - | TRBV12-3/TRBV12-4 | TGTGCCAGCAGTACTGGACGGGTGAATCAGCCCCAGCATTTT | CASSTGRVNQPQHF
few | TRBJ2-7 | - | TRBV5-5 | TGTGCCAGCAGCTCCCCCATGGAGTACGAGCAGTACTTC | CASSSPMEYEQYF
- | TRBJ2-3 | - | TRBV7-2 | TGTGCCACCGTGGCAAGTGCGAGGGGAGTAGGCACAGATACGCAGTATTTT | CATVASARGVGTDTQYF
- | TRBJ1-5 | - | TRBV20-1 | TGCAGTGCTGCAGGTAGCAATCAGCCCCAGCATTTT | CSAAGSNQPQHF
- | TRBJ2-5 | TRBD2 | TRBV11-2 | TGTGCCAGCAGGACCCTAGCGGAAGAGACCCAGTACTTC | CASRTLAEETQYF
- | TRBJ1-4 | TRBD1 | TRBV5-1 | TGCGCCAGCAGCCGGGACAGGGGATATAAAACAGATGAAGAACTGTTTTTT | CASSRDRGYKTDEELFF
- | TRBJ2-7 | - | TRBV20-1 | TGCAGTGCTAGAGGGCCCTACGAGCAGTACTTC | CSARGPYEQYF
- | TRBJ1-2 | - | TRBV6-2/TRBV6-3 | TGTGCCAGCAGGACCGACAGTCACTATGGCTACACCTTC | CASRTDSHYGYTF
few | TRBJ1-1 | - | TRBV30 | TGTGCCTGGAGTGAAACTTGGGGGGACACTGAAGCTTTCTTT | CAWSETWGDTEAFF
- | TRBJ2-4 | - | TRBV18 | TGTGCCAGCTCACCACGGGCGAATCGTGCCAAAAACATTCAGTACTTC | CASSPRANRAKNIQYF
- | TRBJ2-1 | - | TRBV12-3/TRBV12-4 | TGTGCCAGCAGGGGGCACAGGGATAACTCCTACAATGAGCAGTTCTTC | CASRGHRDNSYNEQFF
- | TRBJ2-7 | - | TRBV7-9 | TGTGCCAGCAGCCCTCCCAGGAGCTCCTACGAGCAGTACTTC | CASSPPRSSYEQYF
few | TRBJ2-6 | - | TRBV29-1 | TGCAGCGTTGAAAGGCTGAACTCTGGGGCCAACGTCCTGACTTTC | CSVERLNSGANVLTF